This T cell receptor beta chain was identified during a study of blood T cell repertoires in COVID-19. Study overall: Collection of acute and convalescent COVID-19 samples took place in the United States, Italy and Spain.

Seattle patient enrollment occurred during active infection, with longitudinal follow-up thereafter. Assay used: immunoSEQ multiplex PCR; TCRdb lists only in-frame clones, some missing. The repertoire holds 18,000 or so clones, more than 65% seen once, with approximately 17% in the top ten. J gave up 9 bases and V 3 bases, and 7 bases lay outside the gene matches. The CDR3 has 14 amino acids. The germline gives CDR1 ENHRY, CDR2 SYGVKD. The specimen was peripheral blood. This TCR derives from a man in his 70s with COVID-19, enrolled during active disease. V gene TRBV10-3 combines with J gene TRBJ1-5, with 8 bases lining up with TRBD1. CDR3 residues: CAISDQPGGSPQHF. Here the CDR3 DNA reads TGTGCCATCAGTGATCAACCAGGGGGCTCGCCCCAGCATTTT.